The text below deals with one TCR beta chain. Its target is not known. This sample was taken from a study of PD-1 blockade in classical Hodgkin lymphoma. Study-level results: No one has yet defined what causes the repertoire differences, which may be disease activity or prior therapy.

All trial patients relapsed after autologous stem cell transplantation. The study purified CD4+ T cells from thawed PBMCs using magnetic negative selection. This CDR3 region has 16 residues. Trimming at V came to 4 bases and at J to 0 bases, leaving 2 bases not matched to a gene. The V gene's germline CDR1 is KGHSH and CDR2 LQKENI. The protocol was immunoSEQ multiplex PCR, while the TCRdb copy is restricted to in-frame clones and leaves out a portion. The table has about 29,000 clones, around 86% seen once. This chain joins TRBV18 and TRBJ2-1; 11 bases are a match to TRBD2. The origin of this receptor is a human donor with classical Hodgkin lymphoma. The starting material was CD4+ T cells from blood, obtained at baseline. For the CDR3, the DNA is TGTGCCAGCTCACTGACTAGCGGGACCTCCTACAATGAGCAGTTCTTC. This translates into CASSLTSGTSYNEQFF. Based on the CDR3 plus reference TRBV18 and TRBJ2-1, the full variable domain is NAGVMQNPRHLVRRRGQEARLRCSPMKGHSHVYWYRQLPEEGLKFMVYLQKENIIDESGMPKERFSAEFPKEGPSILRIQQVVRGDSAAYFCASSLTSGTSYNEQFFGPGTRLTVL.